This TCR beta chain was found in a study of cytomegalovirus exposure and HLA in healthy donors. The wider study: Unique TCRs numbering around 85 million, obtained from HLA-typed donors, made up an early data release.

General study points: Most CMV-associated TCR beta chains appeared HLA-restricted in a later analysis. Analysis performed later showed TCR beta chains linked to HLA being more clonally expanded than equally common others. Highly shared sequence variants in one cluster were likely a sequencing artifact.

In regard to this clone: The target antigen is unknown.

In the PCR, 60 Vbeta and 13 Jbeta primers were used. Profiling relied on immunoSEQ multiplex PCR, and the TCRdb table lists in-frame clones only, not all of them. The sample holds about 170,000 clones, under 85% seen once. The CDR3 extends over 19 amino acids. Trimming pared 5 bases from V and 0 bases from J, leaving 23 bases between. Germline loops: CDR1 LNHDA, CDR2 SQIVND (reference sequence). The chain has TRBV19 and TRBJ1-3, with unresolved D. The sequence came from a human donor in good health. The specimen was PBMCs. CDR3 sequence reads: CASSPPKKRGLRSGNTIYF. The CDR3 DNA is TGTGCCAGTAGTCCCCCAAAGAAGCGTGGACTTCGCTCTGGAAACACCATATATTTT.